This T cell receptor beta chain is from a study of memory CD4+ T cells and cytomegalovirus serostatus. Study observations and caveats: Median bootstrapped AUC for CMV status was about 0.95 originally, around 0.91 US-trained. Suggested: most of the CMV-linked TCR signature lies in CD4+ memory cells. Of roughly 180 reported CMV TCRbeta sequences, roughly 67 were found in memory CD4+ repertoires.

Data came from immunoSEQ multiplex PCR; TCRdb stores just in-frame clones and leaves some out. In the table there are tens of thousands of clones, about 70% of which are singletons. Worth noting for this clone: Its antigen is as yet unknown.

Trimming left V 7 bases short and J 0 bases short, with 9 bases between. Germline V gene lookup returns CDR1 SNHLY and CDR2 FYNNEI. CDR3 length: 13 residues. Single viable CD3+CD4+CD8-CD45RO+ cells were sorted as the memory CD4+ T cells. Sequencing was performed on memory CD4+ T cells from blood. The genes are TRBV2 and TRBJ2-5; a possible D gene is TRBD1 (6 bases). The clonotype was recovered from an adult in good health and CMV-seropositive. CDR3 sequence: CASNTGYQETQYF. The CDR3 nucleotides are TGTGCCAGCAATACAGGGTACCAAGAGACCCAGTACTTC.